This passage covers 5 T cell receptor beta chains from one sample sequenced in a study of regulatory T cells in long-lasting Graves disease. Time point described: persistent/refractory GD, antithyroid drugs over 5 years with positive TRAb. The authors made the TCR library using RNA they extracted from PBMCs. Arm-PCR of CDR3 regions and iRepertoire HTBI primers were the basis on which TCR beta libraries were built. TCRdb passed the multiplex PCR reads through MiXCR, listing each CDR3 protein once. The table has more than 650,000 distinct CDR3 sequences, roughly 30% seen once. Here the sequenced sample was peripheral blood mononuclear cells (PBMCs), taken when the disease was refractory, from a patient treated with antithyroid drugs. The receptors derive from a female donor with Graves disease.

This clonotype was observed at least ten times. J is TRBJ1-1 and V is TRBV12-3 or TRBV12-4; D is possibly TRBD1 (5 bases). V lost 6 bases, J lost 3 bases, and 17 bases lay in between. This CDR3 spans 15 amino acids. The CDR3 is CASSRPPGRYTEAFF. The CDR3 DNA reads TGTGCCAGCAGCCGACCGCCGGGACGGTACACTGAAGCTTTCTTT.

This clonotype occurred many times. The genes are TRBV27 and TRBJ1-5; 11 bases fit TRBD1. Trimming removed 3 bases from V and 9 bases from J; junction bases left unmatched: 7. From germline, CDR1 is MNHEY and CDR2 SMNVEV (reference sequence). The CDR3 is 15 amino acids. The CDR3 bases are TGTGCCAGCAGTTTCGGGACAGGGGGAGGTGGGCCCCAGCATTTT. Residues: CASSFGTGGGGPQHF.

This clonotype was picked up a small number of times. The rearrangement joins TRBV20-1 to TRBJ2-2; D is unresolved. Germline CDR1 and CDR2: DFQATT and SNEGSKA (reference sequence). V was pared by 3 bases and J by 7 bases, with 12 bases between. This CDR3 is built from 13 residues. CDR3 sequence (DNA): TGCAGTGCTAGCGACGGTGGAAGCGGGGAGCTGTTTTTT. Protein: CSASDGGSGELFF.

This clonotype was picked up many times. This sequence joins TRBV2 and TRBJ1-1, with 7 nucleotides matching TRBD1. The CDR3 is 12 residues long. Germline CDR1 reads SNHLY; CDR2 reads FYNNEI. Losses at the gene ends were 9 bases for V and 7 bases for J; bases not matched to a gene: 8. The CDR3 loop reads CASQGGWNEAFF. The CDR3 DNA sequence: TGTGCCAGTCAGGGGGGCTGGAATGAAGCTTTCTTT.

This clonotype was recorded only once. The gene calls are TRBV19 and TRBJ2-7, with D unclear. The germline V gene has CDR1 LNHDA and CDR2 SQIVND (reference sequence). CDR3 length: 11 residues. V lost 6 bases to trimming and J lost 5 bases, with 8 bases between them. DNA for the CDR3: TGTGCCAGTAGGGAAGGGAACGAGCAGTACTTC. Encoded protein: CASREGNEQYF.